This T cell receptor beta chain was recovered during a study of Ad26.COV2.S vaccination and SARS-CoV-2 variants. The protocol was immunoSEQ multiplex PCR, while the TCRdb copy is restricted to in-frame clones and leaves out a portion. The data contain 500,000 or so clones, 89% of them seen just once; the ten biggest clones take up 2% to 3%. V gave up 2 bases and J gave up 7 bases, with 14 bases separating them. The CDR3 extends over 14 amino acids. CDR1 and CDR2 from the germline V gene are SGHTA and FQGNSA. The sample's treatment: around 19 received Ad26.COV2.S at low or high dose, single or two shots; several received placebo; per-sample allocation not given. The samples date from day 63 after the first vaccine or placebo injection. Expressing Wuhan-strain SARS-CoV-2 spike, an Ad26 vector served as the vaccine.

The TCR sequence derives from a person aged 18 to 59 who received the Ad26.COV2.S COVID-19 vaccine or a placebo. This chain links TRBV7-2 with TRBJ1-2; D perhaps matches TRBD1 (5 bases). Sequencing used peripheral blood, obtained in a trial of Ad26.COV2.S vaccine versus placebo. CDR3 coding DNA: TGTGCCAGCAGCTTAAGTAGGGGCCGGGGTGGCTACACCTTC. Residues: CASSLSRGRGGYTF.